This T cell receptor beta chain emerged from a study of OX40 agonist ivuxolimab in advanced cancers. Study context: The dose-escalation cohort had hepatocellular carcinoma, melanoma, renal cell or head and neck cancer. Age averaged 60 years (range roughly 23 to 79), and roughly 80% were male.

Overall study findings and caveats: In the 0.1 to 3.0 mg/kg range, CD4+ and CD8+ blood T cells had expanded clonally by week 6. Some of the lowest clonal expansion was seen in partial responders at 0.1-3.0 mg/kg.

The table came from immunoSEQ multiplex PCR; TCRdb's copy has only in-frame clones and leaves some out. This sample has some 37,000 clones; about 81% occur once, and the top ten carry about a fifth. Germline loops: CDR1 MNHNS, CDR2 SASEGT. The ends lost 2 bases at V and 6 bases at J; junction bases unmatched: 4. The CDR3 length is 14 residues. Concerning this clone itself: The antigen remains undetermined.

The material was CD4+ or CD8+ T cells sorted from blood, obtained in a trial of the OX40 agonist ivuxolimab. This TCR was sampled from an adult with an advanced solid tumor such as melanoma, head and neck, liver or kidney cancer. V and J are TRBV6-1 and TRBJ1-5, with 7 positions matching TRBD1. In DNA, the CDR3 is TGTGCCAGCAGTGAAAGACAGGGTGGTCAGCCCCAGCATTTT. Its protein product is CASSERQGGQPQHF.